The source of this T cell receptor (beta chain) is a study of Graves' ophthalmopathy and Graves' hyperthyroidism. Researchers took RNA transcripts and amplified TCR beta CDR3 regions from them. HTBI primers served in a first-round RT-PCR, which a second-round multiplex PCR followed. TCRdb ran MiXCR on the multiplex PCR reads and lists one entry per CDR3 protein. The sample lists over 40,000 distinct CDR3 sequences, 50% occurring once. As for this clonotype: Mismatch with germline at one junction end may stem from a read error.

The germline gives CDR1 SQVTM, CDR2 ANQGSEA. The CDR3 consists of 18 residues. This sequence originates from an adult man with Graves' ophthalmopathy. The sequencing sample was made of peripheral blood. The chain joins TRBV29-1 to TRBJ1-3; 9 positions agree with TRBD1. In DNA form, the CDR3 reads TGCAGCGTCGAAGGACAGGGGCTGGGGGGCTCTTCTGGAAACACCATATATTTT. As protein: CSVEGQGLGGSSGNTIYF. Using reference TRBV29-1 and TRBJ1-3 for the parts outside the CDR3, the full variable domain is SAVISQKPSRDICQRGTSLTIQCQVDSQVTMMFWYRQQPGQSLTLIATANQGSEATYESGFVIDKFPISRPNLTFSTLTVSNMSPEDSSIYLCSVEGQGLGGSSGNTIYFGEGSWLTVV.